This T cell receptor (beta chain) was observed in a study of radiation and T cells in renal cell carcinoma (TCRdb year 2020). With regard to the full study: Samples came from a clinical trial, in which primary renal cell carcinomas received 15 Gy stereotactic body radiation therapy followed by nephrectomy 4 weeks later. Across all 53 samples, several million unique CDR3 nucleotide sequences encoding around 2,500,000 unique CDR3 amino acid sequences were identified. A total of some 55 samples underwent TCR beta sequencing, made up of roughly 26 tumors and some 27 peripheral blood samples.

For this clone: The antigen this receptor binds is unknown. No quality values exist for individual bases; no much larger clone is one base distant.

The germline V gene specifies MDHEN as CDR1 and SYDVKM as CDR2. V loses 4 bases at its end and J loses 2 bases; junction bases beyond the gene matches: 9. The CDR3 holds 16 amino acids from the cysteine to the phenylalanine. Of all the DNA, just the CDR3 is kept, 48 bases in frame from base 1. The sample's time point, from its label and the paper: blood 2 weeks post-SBRT. In the paper's terms, the treatment or condition label means: 15 Gy SBRT to primary tumor, nephrectomy 4 weeks later. To follow tumor-enriched clonotypes, peripheral blood was collected serially from radiation-treated patients at baseline and again at 2 weeks and 4 weeks after SBRT. All patients had renal cell carcinoma with clear cell pathology. Genomic DNA for TCR sequencing was prepared using the QIAamp DNA Blood Mini Kit (Qiagen). Samples were included in the analyses only if all quality control checks were passed. Following the manufacturer's recommendations, the immunoSEQ kit was used to generate TCR beta libraries from genomic DNA. To prepare libraries, a first multiplex PCR with proprietary primers was run, followed by a second PCR that added unique barcodes, and a bead cleanup was done after each round. A positive control reaction and a negative control reaction, both provided in the kit, were run with every batch of samples. The final libraries were assessed on an Agilent 4200 TapeStation D1000 ScreenTape, pooled by volume, and quantified by qPCR. An Illumina NextSeq500 fitted with a MidOutput 150-cycle cartridge performed the sequencing, running 156 Read1 cycles and 15 Index1 cycles with the kit's custom primers. The pooled library was loaded at 1.0 pM with an approximately 20% PhiX control spike-in. The authors' analysis ran thus. Vendor-processed data were analyzed in R, with a clonotype defined as all T cells sharing the same CDR3 nucleotide sequence. For clone abundance analyses, frequencies were normalized to the 10,000 most abundant clones in each sample. Public T cell clones, averaging fewer than five per sample, were removed before analysis. A difference in abundance of at least 32-fold between compartments was used to define tumor-enriched and baseline blood-enriched clonotypes. A beta-binomial differential abundance model was used to identify clonotypes that expanded or contracted between blood time points. The Baroni-Urbani and Buser coefficient was used to measure tumor-blood repertoire similarity, and groups were compared with two-tailed Wilcoxon tests in R. Not all clones reach the TCRdb copy of this immuneACCESS table, which keeps in-frame sequences only. Checked studies attribute under half of the gap to unresolved V genes and leave the rest unexplained. That table is the source of V, J and clone size, and D and trimming were worked out from the DNA. The sample profile shows some 120,000 clones; roughly four fifths of them were found once. 1.9% of the sample rests with the top ten.

What the research found in general, with its limitations: Changes in the blood repertoire were not tracked past 4 weeks after treatment. With a single-armed trial design, the study had no way to address how radiation dose or scheduling affects the TCR repertoire. Top tumor clonotypes rose in blood from baseline to 2 weeks post-radiation, then contracted by 4 weeks, suggesting transient expansion of tumor-resident clones. Because pretreatment tumor biopsies were not available, the study could not determine whether clonotypes were already present within the tumor at baseline.

The chain was built from TRBV28 and TRBJ2-7, with TRBD2 identical over 9 junction bases. The source material was blood, sampled from a patient whose treatment included radiotherapy and nephrectomy. The TCR sequence derives from a woman aged 55-69 years with renal cell carcinoma. The base sequence is TGTGCCAGCAGTTCGAGACTAGCGGAAAGAACCTACGAGCAGTACTTC. The resulting protein is CASSSRLAERTYEQYF.